These 30 T cell receptor beta chains share one sample of origin, sequenced in a study of blood T cells in healthy people across ages. A second about 6 to 12 cycle PCR used barcoded and J-beta primers. From the 5' RACE reads, TCRdb called clonotypes with MiXCR, one entry per CDR3 protein. The sample records 700,000 to 950,000 distinct CDR3 sequences, more than 45% being singletons. The source material was blood. The receptor source for this set is a man in his thirties or forties in good health.

This sequence joins TRBV7-6 and TRBJ2-4, with a possible D match to TRBD2 (5 bases). The CDR3 length is 14 residues. Germline V gene lookup returns CDR1 SGHVS and CDR2 FNYEAQ. Trimming removed 2 bases at V and 13 bases at J, with 18 bases between. DNA of the CDR3: TGTGCCAGCAGCTTAACGGTGGAGAAGGAGGAGCAGTACTTC. Translation: CASSLTVEKEEQYF.

V and J are TRBV24-1 and TRBJ2-1, with 15 bases that match TRBD2. The CDR3 is made up of 16 amino acids. Germline CDR1 KGHDR, CDR2 SFDVKD. V was clipped by 1 base and J by 7 bases; unmatched bases: 1. The CDR3: CATSDFGTSGRNEQFF. The CDR3 DNA reads as TGTGCCACCAGTGATTTCGGGACTAGCGGGAGGAATGAGCAGTTCTTC.

V usage is TRBV27 and J usage is TRBJ2-5; a weak D match, TRBD2 (5 bases). The length of the CDR3 is 12 residues. The V gene lost 6 bases and the J gene lost 7 bases, with 12 bases spanning the gap. Germline CDR1 and CDR2: MNHEY and SMNVEV (reference sequence). As DNA, the CDR3 is TGTGCCAGCAGAGCTGGGAGCGGGACCCAGTACTTC. Translation gives CASRAGSGTQYF.

The J gene is TRBJ2-5, the V gene TRBV7-2; either TRBD1 or TRBD2 may supply D (5 bases each). The J call may be wrong; the DNA end is better matched by TRBJ2-7. The CDR3 totals 13 residues. CDR1 is SGHTA and CDR2 is FQGNSA in the germline V gene. The CDR3 DNA is TGTGCCAGCAGCTCGGACGGGACCCGCGAGCAGTACTTC. Encoded protein: CASSSDGTREQYF.

The chain carries TRBV20-1 and TRBJ1-5; D perhaps matches TRBD1 (5 bases). The V end was cut by 3 bases, the J end by 5 bases, with 17 bases between. From germline, CDR1 is DFQATT and CDR2 SNEGSKA (reference sequence). CDR3 length: 15 amino acids. Here the CDR3 DNA reads TGCAGTGCTAGTGATACAGGATCATCCCATCAGCCCCAGCATTTT. It translates to CSASDTGSSHQPQHF.

The chain joins TRBV24-1 to TRBJ2-1, with 7 bases that match TRBD1. In germline, CDR1 is KGHDR, CDR2 SFDVKD. This CDR3 has 15 residues. V lost 4 bases and J lost 3; bases outside the gene matches: 5. The DNA for the CDR3 is TGTGCCACCAGTGAGTTACAGGGGCACTACAATGAGCAGTTCTTC. It encodes CATSELQGHYNEQFF.

This clonotype came up a few times. As DNA, the CDR3 is TGTGCCAGCAGCCCGAAAATGCCCAGTCGGGCTTTCTTT. This codes for CASSPKMPSRAFF. The V call is TRBV6-5, the J call TRBJ1-1; no clear D. CDR1 is MNHEY, CDR2 SVGAGI, per germline. Trimming took 6 bases from V and 11 from J, leaving 19 bases between them. This CDR3 spans 13 amino acids.

V is TRBV12-3 or TRBV12-4 and J is TRBJ2-3; either TRBD1 or TRBD2 may supply D (5 bases each). There are 15 residues in the CDR3. V lost 3 bases and J lost 4, with 14 bases in between. Here the CDR3 reads CASSLGLALSDTQYF. Written as DNA, the CDR3 is TGTGCCAGCAGTTTGGGGCTAGCCCTTTCAGATACGCAGTATTTT.

This CDR3 is CSAYDKGKLFF. CDR3 coding DNA: TGCAGTGCCTATGACAAAGGAAAACTGTTTTTT. V gene TRBV20-1 combines with J gene TRBJ1-4; D is unclear. Per the germline V gene, CDR1 is DFQATT and CDR2 is SNEGSKA (reference sequence). This CDR3 has 11 residues. Trimming took 6 bases from V and 10 from J, leaving 12 bases between them.

This clonotype was seen a handful of times. The chain employs TRBV9 and TRBJ2-7; D call uncertain. This CDR3 has 14 amino acids. Germline assignment: CDR1 SGDLS and CDR2 YYNGEE. The germline V and J ends were trimmed by 4 bases and 7 bases, with 18 bases remaining between them. The CDR3 sequence: CASSYTDLFGEQYF. The CDR3 DNA follows: TGTGCCAGCAGCTATACCGACCTATTCGGGGAGCAGTACTTC.

This clonotype turned up a few times. V is TRBV18 and J is TRBJ2-2; D is uncertain. Germline lookup yields CDR1 KGHSH and CDR2 LQKENI. V lost 5 bases and J lost 2, with 9 bases in between. This CDR3 is built from 14 residues. CDR3 nucleotides: TGTGCCAGCTCAAGCCGACTTAACACCGGGGAGCTGTTTTTT. This encodes CASSSRLNTGELFF. The variable domain in full, with the rest retrieved from reference TRBV18 and TRBJ2-2, is NAGVMQNPRHLVRRRGQEARLRCSPMKGHSHVYWYRQLPEEGLKFMVYLQKENIIDESGMPKERFSAEFPKEGPSILRIQQVVRGDSAAYFCASSSRLNTGELFFGEGSRLTVL.

This clonotype occurred a few times. This sequence joins TRBV5-6 and TRBJ1-5, with D possibly TRBD1 on 5 matching bases. V dropped 2 bases and J dropped 1 base, with 7 bases sitting between them. This CDR3 spans 14 amino acids. Looked up from germline, CDR1 is SGHDT and CDR2 is YYEEEE. In nucleotides, the CDR3 is TGTGCCAGCAGCTTCCGGGACAGCAATCAGCCCCAGCATTTT. It is translated as CASSFRDSNQPQHF. The complete variable domain, with remaining parts taken from reference TRBV5-6 and TRBJ1-5, reads DAGVTQSPTHLIKTRGQQVTLRCSPKSGHDTVSWYQQALGQGPQFIFQYYEEEERQRGNFPDRFSGHQFPNYSSELNVNALLLGDSALYLCASSFRDSNQPQHFGDGTRLSIL.

The chain couples TRBV14 to TRBJ2-5, with TRBD2 as a possible D gene (6 bases). Germline V lookup: CDR1 SGHDN, CDR2 FVKESK. The CDR3 extends over 14 amino acids. With 3 bases removed from V and 2 bases from J, the gap between germline ends came to 10 bases. CDR3 DNA: TGTGCCAGCAGCCAGTATGGGAGGCAAGAGACCCAGTACTTC. Residues: CASSQYGRQETQYF. Variable domain in full (rest from reference TRBV14 and TRBJ2-5): EAGVTQFPSHSVIEKGQTVTLRCDPISGHDNLYWYRRVMGKEIKFLLHFVKESKQDESGMPNNRFLAERTGGTYSTLKVQPAELEDSGVYFCASSQYGRQETQYFGPGTRLLVL.

The rearrangement uses TRBV4-3 and TRBJ1-6; TRBD1 matches at 7 bases. The CDR3 totals 15 residues. Looked up from germline, CDR1 is LGHNA and CDR2 is YSLEER. The trim removed 4 bases at V and 6 bases at J, leaving 6 bases unmatched. As DNA, the CDR3 is TGCGCCAGCAGCCTAGGTAACAGGGGTAATTCACCCCTCCACTTT. Its translation is CASSLGNRGNSPLHF.

The V call is TRBV7-2, the J call TRBJ2-1, with no clear D. There are 14 residues in the CDR3. Trimming cost V 2 bases and J 4 bases, with 9 bases left between them. The germline V gene encodes CDR1 SGHTA and CDR2 FQGNSA. The CDR3 reads CASSLTLTYNEQFF. In nucleotides, the CDR3 is TGTGCCAGCAGCTTAACCTTAACGTACAATGAGCAGTTCTTC. The complete variable domain, with remaining parts taken from reference TRBV7-2 and TRBJ2-1, reads GAGVSQSPSNKVTEKGKDVELRCDPISGHTALYWYRQSLGQGLEFLIYFQGNSAPDKSGLPSDRFSAERTGGSVSTLTIQRTQQEDSAVYLCASSLTLTYNEQFFGPGTRLTVL.

J is TRBJ2-1 and V is TRBV28, with 7 positions matching TRBD2. Germline V gives CDR1 MDHEN, CDR2 SYDVKM. CDR3 length: 16 amino acids. V was clipped by 7 bases and J by 5 bases; unmatched bases: 14. The CDR3 loop is CASTTNLLARHNEQFF. For the CDR3, the DNA is TGTGCCAGCACCACTAACTTACTAGCGCGCCACAATGAGCAGTTCTTC.

The CDR3 DNA reads as TGCGCCACTACCAGTGGCAATGAGCAGTTCTTC. This codes for CATTSGNEQFF. The V call is TRBV5-1, the J call TRBJ2-1; unclear D gene. The CDR3 has 11 residues. Trimming cost V 9 bases and J 6 bases, with 10 bases left between them. CDR1 is SGHRS, CDR2 YFSETQ, per germline.

The chain recombines TRBV7-2 with TRBJ1-1, with a tentative D call TRBD1 (5 bases). The V and J ends lost 3 bases and 1 base respectively, with 9 bases between them. This CDR3 comprises 14 residues. Germline V lookup: CDR1 SGHTA, CDR2 FQGNSA. CDR3 coding DNA: TGTGCCAGCAGCTTCGGGGGTTGGAACACTGAAGCTTTCTTT. Protein product: CASSFGGWNTEAFF.

The chain links TRBV12-3 or TRBV12-4 to TRBJ1-2, with a possible D match to TRBD1 (5 bases). This CDR3 comprises 14 residues. The germline V and J ends were trimmed by 5 bases and 7 bases, with 17 bases remaining between them. Here the CDR3 DNA reads TGTGCCAGCAGTCTCGCTGACAGATACGGTGGCTACACCTTC. This sequence encodes CASSLADRYGGYTF.

The rearrangement uses TRBV4-2 and TRBJ2-3; either TRBD1 or TRBD2 may fit D (5 bases each). The V end was cut by 2 bases, the J end by 4 bases, with 13 bases between. The germline V gene encodes CDR1 LGHNA and CDR2 YNFKEQ. The CDR3 contains 15 residues. CDR3 nucleotides: TGTGCCAGCAGCCAACGGGACGCCGGGGCAGATACGCAGTATTTT. This encodes CASSQRDAGADTQYF.

This clonotype was observed a few times. The chain joins TRBV20-1 to TRBJ2-6, with 7 bases aligning to TRBD2. The CDR3 contains 15 residues. J lost 1 base, V lost 6 bases, and 6 bases had no gene match. Germline V gene data show CDR1 as DFQATT and CDR2 as SNEGSKA (reference sequence). The CDR3 is CSAAGLTSGANVLTF. Written as DNA, the CDR3 is TGCAGTGCAGCGGGACTAACATCTGGGGCCAACGTCCTGACTTTC.

V is TRBV4-1 and J is TRBJ1-1, with 8 nucleotides matching TRBD1. Losses at the gene ends were 3 bases for V and 1 base for J; bases not matched to a gene: 1. Germline values: CDR1 MGHRA, CDR2 YSYEKL. The CDR3 totals 14 residues. CDR3 sequence (DNA): TGCGCCAGCAGCCATGGGACAGGGAACACTGAAGCTTTCTTT. This sequence encodes CASSHGTGNTEAFF.

CDR3 in DNA: TGTGCCAGCAGCGTGGGGGGACTAAACTATGGCTACACCTTC. This gives the protein CASSVGGLNYGYTF. The chain couples TRBV9 to TRBJ1-2; the D gene is possibly TRBD1 (5 bases). V shed 2 bases and J shed 2 bases, with 10 bases lying between them. Looked up from germline, CDR1 is SGDLS and CDR2 is YYNGEE. This CDR3 region has 14 residues.

About this clonotype itself: At one of its ends the junction is not consistent with the germline gene, which may arise from a read error. The chain joins TRBV20-1 to TRBJ2-4; weak D call: TRBD1 (5 bases). This CDR3 has 15 residues. Germline CDR1 and CDR2: DFQATT and SNEGSKA (reference sequence). Here the CDR3 reads CSAGEVGLPGNIQYF. The CDR3, as DNA: TGCAGTGCTGGAGAGGTGGGGCTCCCAGGAAACATTCAGTACTTC.

The rearrangement joins TRBV3-1 to TRBJ2-7; unclear D gene. V lost 1 base and J lost 3, with 7 bases in between. This CDR3 is 13 amino acids long. The germline V gene has CDR1 LGHDT and CDR2 YNNKEL (reference sequence). This chain's CDR3 is CASSQAGRYEQYF. DNA for the CDR3: TGTGCCAGCAGCCAAGCTGGCCGCTACGAGCAGTACTTC.

The genes are TRBV27 and TRBJ2-7; D gene unclear. Germline CDR1 reads MNHEY; CDR2 reads SMNVEV (reference sequence). V was trimmed by 7 bases and J by 0 bases, leaving 10 bases between them. The CDR3 extends over 13 amino acids. CDR3 coding DNA: TGTGCCAGCAAGGCATTGGGCTCCTACGAGCAGTACTTC. It is translated as CASKALGSYEQYF.

Only one count was recorded for this clonotype. The gene calls are TRBV5-1 and TRBJ2-1; a possible D gene is TRBD1 (5 bases). V shed 0 bases and J shed 0 bases, with 10 bases lying between them. CDR1 and CDR2 (germline): SGHRS, YFSETQ. There are 16 residues in the CDR3. The CDR3: CASSLGGTSSYNEQFF. The CDR3 bases are TGCGCCAGCAGCTTGGGGGGCACGAGCTCCTACAATGAGCAGTTCTTC.

The CDR3 nucleotides are TGTGCCAGCAGTTTCCCTAATGGACAGGGCGCAGAAGAGACCCAGTACTTC. This encodes CASSFPNGQGAEETQYF. J is TRBJ2-5 and V is TRBV28; 8 bases are shared with TRBD1. The V and J ends lost 3 bases and 3 bases, in that order; junction bases with no gene match: 12. CDR1 is MDHEN and CDR2 is SYDVKM in the germline V gene. CDR3 length: 17 residues. Supplemented by reference TRBV28 and TRBJ2-5, the full variable domain reads DVKVTQSSRYLVKRTGEKVFLECVQDMDHENMFWYRQDPGLGLRLIYFSYDVKMKEKGDIPEGYSVSREKKERFSLILESASTNQTSMYLCASSFPNGQGAEETQYFGPGTRLLVL.

V usage is TRBV15 and J usage is TRBJ2-7; 8 nucleotides align to TRBD2. This CDR3 comprises 15 residues. V gave up 0 bases and J gave up 1 base; unmatched junction bases: 2. Germline assignment: CDR1 LNHNV and CDR2 YYDKDF (reference sequence). The CDR3: CATSRERGGSYEQYF. Here the CDR3 DNA reads TGTGCCACCAGCAGAGAACGGGGGGGATCCTACGAGCAGTACTTC.

V usage is TRBV20-1 and J usage is TRBJ1-4; 9 nucleotides line up with TRBD1. Trimming removed 4 bases from V and 6 bases from J; junction bases left unmatched: 6. Germline V gives CDR1 DFQATT, CDR2 SNEGSKA (reference sequence). The length of the CDR3 is 14 residues. The CDR3 region is CSAIWTGEHEKLFF. The CDR3 DNA reads TGCAGTGCTATCTGGACAGGGGAACATGAAAAACTGTTTTTT.